This paragraph reports one T cell receptor beta chain. Its specificity is unknown. The data stem from a study of molecular identifiers for immune sequencing clone quantification. The authors built bulk TCR libraries by previously described methods with listed TCR primers. TCRdb reanalysed the PCR reads using MiXCR and keeps one entry per CDR3 protein. The sample yields approximately 670,000 distinct CDR3 sequences, around 20% seen once. Trimming left V 4 bases short and J 4 bases short, with 16 bases between. Looked up from germline, CDR1 is GTSNPN and CDR2 is SVGIG (reference sequence). The CDR3 extends over 14 amino acids. Sorting captured naive CD8 T cells as CD8+CD4-CCR7+CD45RA+. Study-wide points: Clones above 20 RNA copies contained over 97% of effector molecules but under 1% of naive ones.

This TCR came from a human donor in good health. Some libraries in this study had Jurkat cell RNA spiked in. Source material: naive CD8+ T cells from blood, with Jurkat cell RNA spiked in. Subset indicated: FACS-sorted CD8+CD4-CCR7+CD45RA+ naive T cells. The chain employs TRBV30 and TRBJ1-2, with D tentatively TRBD1 (6 bases). This CDR3 is CAWTTTGGTYGYTF. The CDR3 region has the DNA TGTGCCTGGACCACGACAGGAGGGACCTATGGCTACACCTTC.